The T cell receptor beta chain described here comes from a study of T cells in localized non-small cell lung cancer. The study's findings and limits: Tumor showed lower T cell clonality than uninvolved adjacent lung, where it was highest. Investigators sequenced only a single tumor region, leaving heterogeneity possible. Longer overall survival was seen with higher T cell density measured in blood.

Note on this clone: Its antigen is unidentified.

Germline V lookup: CDR1 GTSNPN, CDR2 SVGIG (reference sequence). This CDR3 spans 14 amino acids. Trimming removed 2 bases at V and 3 bases at J, with 11 bases between. Measured with immunoSEQ multiplex PCR; TCRdb has only the in-frame clones, and not every one. The sample lists more than 20,000 clones; more than 85% were seen once. This TCR came from a man aged 40-75 years with stage II squamous cell lung carcinoma. Sequencing used PBMCs, obtained before any cancer treatment. The chain couples TRBV30 to TRBJ1-5; no definite D call. The chain's CDR3 is CAWSRGRDNQPQHF. CDR3 nucleotide sequence: TGTGCCTGGAGTCGAGGGAGGGACAATCAGCCCCAGCATTTT.